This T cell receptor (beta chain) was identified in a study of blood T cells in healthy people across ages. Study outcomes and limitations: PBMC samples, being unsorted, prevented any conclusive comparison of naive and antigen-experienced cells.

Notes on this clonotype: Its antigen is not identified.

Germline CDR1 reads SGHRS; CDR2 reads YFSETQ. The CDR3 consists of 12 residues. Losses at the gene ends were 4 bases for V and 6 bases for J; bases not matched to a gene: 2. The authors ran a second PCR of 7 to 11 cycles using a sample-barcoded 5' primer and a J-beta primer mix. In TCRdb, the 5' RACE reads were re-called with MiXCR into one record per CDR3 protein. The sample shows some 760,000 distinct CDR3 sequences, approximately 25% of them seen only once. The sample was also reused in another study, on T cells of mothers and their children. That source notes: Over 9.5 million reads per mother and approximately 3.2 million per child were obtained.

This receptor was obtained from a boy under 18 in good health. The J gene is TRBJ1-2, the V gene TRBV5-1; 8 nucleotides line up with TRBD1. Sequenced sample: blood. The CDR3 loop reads CASSETGDGYTF. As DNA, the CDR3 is TGCGCCAGCAGCGAGACAGGGGATGGCTACACCTTC.